This record concerns one TCR beta chain sequence. Treatment of the sample: randomized to nivolumab then ipilimumab (arm A) or the reverse (arm B). Patients had received no earlier DNA-damaging chemotherapy. PBMC sorting kept live CD3+CD8+ cells without CD19 or CD56. The data were obtained in a study of sequential checkpoint blockade in melanoma. Study-level background: First-line arms were nivolumab then ipilimumab, or the reverse, randomized 1:1. Both treatment sequences were followed by maintenance nivolumab.

Sequencing was performed with immunoSEQ multiplex PCR; in TCRdb, only in-frame clones are kept and a portion is missing. The repertoire holds 32,000 or so clones, with roughly 85% as singletons. The V gene lost 2 bases and the J gene lost 4 bases, with 12 bases spanning the gap. This CDR3 has 14 residues. Per germline, CDR1 MNHEY and CDR2 SVGAGI. The J gene is TRBJ2-7, the V gene TRBV6-5, with TRBD2 as a possible D gene (5 bases). This specimen consisted of CD8+ T cells sorted from blood (inferred from file names), obtained from a patient given nivolumab and ipilimumab in sequence. This clonotype was sampled from a human donor with melanoma. CDR3 protein: CASSYEGENYEQYF. The DNA for the CDR3 is TGTGCCAGCAGTTACGAGGGAGAGAATTACGAGCAGTACTTC.